The 10 T cell receptor beta chains below were found in one sample sequenced in a study of blood T cell repertoires in COVID-19. The protocol was immunoSEQ multiplex PCR, while the TCRdb copy is restricted to in-frame clones and leaves out a portion. The sample has about 60,000 clones, 80% to 90% seen once. Specimen: peripheral blood. The receptors stem from a human donor with active COVID-19. The donor label of this sample is uncertain.

The genes are TRBV5-1 and TRBJ2-3; possible D gene TRBD2, 5 bases. Germline CDR1 and CDR2: SGHRS and YFSETQ. Trimming pared 4 bases from V and 1 base from J, leaving 13 bases between. The CDR3 is 15 amino acids. This CDR3 is CASSQAWRGTDTQYF. CDR3 nucleotides: TGCGCCAGCAGCCAAGCATGGCGGGGCACAGATACGCAGTATTTT.

CDR3 sequence reads: CASSQNGLAGEKDTQYF. The CDR3 bases are TGTGCCAGCAGCCAAAACGGACTAGCGGGAGAAAAAGATACGCAGTATTTT. V and J are TRBV13 and TRBJ2-3, with 13 nucleotides matching TRBD2. V gave up 5 bases and J gave up 5 bases; unmatched junction bases: 10. The CDR3 extends over 17 amino acids. Per the germline V gene, CDR1 is PRHDT and CDR2 is FYEKMQ (reference sequence).

The chain uses TRBV29-1 and TRBJ2-4; possibly TRBD2 for D (6 bases). CDR3 length: 13 residues. Trimming took off 4 bases at V and 7 bases at J, with 14 bases between the two ends. From germline, CDR1 is SQVTM and CDR2 ANQGSEA. The CDR3 sequence is CSVGDPGVNIQYF. In DNA, the CDR3 is TGCAGCGTTGGGGATCCGGGGGTGAACATTCAGTACTTC.

The rearrangement links TRBV27 to TRBJ2-6, with unresolved D. Trimming shortened V by 5 bases and J by 7 bases, and 15 bases separated the two germline ends. The CDR3 has 15 residues. The germline CDR1 and CDR2 sequences are MNHEY and SMNVEV (reference sequence). The CDR3, as DNA: TGTGCCAGCAGTGCAGGAAACGTGAGAGCCAACGTCCTGACTTTC. Its translation: CASSAGNVRANVLTF.

This clone was recorded once. This chain links TRBV25-1 with TRBJ1-2; TRBD1 aligns across 9 bases. In germline, CDR1 is MGHDK, CDR2 SYGVNS. This CDR3 has 15 amino acids. Germline trimming cut 4 bases from V and 6 bases from J; bases unmatched to any gene: 9. The CDR3 loop reads CASSVGLQGAHGYTF. The DNA of the CDR3 is TGTGCCAGCAGTGTCGGACTACAGGGGGCGCATGGCTACACCTTC.

The chain uses TRBV15 and TRBJ1-2; no definite D call. V was shortened by 4 bases and J by 0 bases, with 15 bases between the two germline ends. Germline V gives CDR1 LNHNV, CDR2 YYDKDF (reference sequence). This CDR3 has 16 amino acids. CDR3 in amino acids: CATSTPRARANYGYTF. CDR3 in DNA: TGTGCCACCAGCACACCGAGGGCCCGAGCTAACTATGGCTACACCTTC.

The chain's CDR3 is CATSDLREGAGELFF. In DNA form, the CDR3 reads TGTGCCACCAGTGATTTGAGGGAGGGGGCCGGGGAGCTGTTTTTT. The chain couples TRBV24-1 to TRBJ2-2; D may be TRBD2 (7 bases). Trimming cost V 0 bases and J 6 bases, with 10 bases left between them. CDR1 is KGHDR and CDR2 is SFDVKD in the germline V gene. The CDR3 spans 15 residues.

The rearrangement joins TRBV7-2 to TRBJ1-3; the D is unclear. Trimming shortened V by 6 bases and J by 0 bases, and 12 bases separated the two germline ends. The CDR3 spans 15 residues. Germline V gives CDR1 SGHTA, CDR2 FQGNSA. CDR3 sequence reads: CASSSRLTSGNTIYF. CDR3 coding DNA: TGTGCCAGCAGTTCCAGACTGACCTCTGGAAACACCATATATTTT.

The CDR3 here is CAWSLMSGGGYTF. CDR3 in DNA: TGTGCCTGGAGTTTAATGTCAGGGGGTGGCTACACCTTC. This rearrangement joins TRBV30 to TRBJ1-2; TRBD1 matches at 7 bases. The CDR3 length is 13 residues. Germline-derived CDR1 and CDR2 are GTSNPN and SVGIG (reference sequence). Losses at the gene ends were 2 bases for V and 7 bases for J; bases not matched to a gene: 7.

The J gene is TRBJ1-2, the V gene TRBV6-1; 9 bases line up with TRBD1. V lost 0 bases and J lost 0; bases outside the gene matches: 2. The CDR3 extends over 16 amino acids. In germline, CDR1 is MNHNS, CDR2 SASEGT. For the CDR3, the DNA is TGTGCCAGCAGTGAAGCAGGGACAGGGACTAACTATGGCTACACCTTC. Protein sequence: CASSEAGTGTNYGYTF.